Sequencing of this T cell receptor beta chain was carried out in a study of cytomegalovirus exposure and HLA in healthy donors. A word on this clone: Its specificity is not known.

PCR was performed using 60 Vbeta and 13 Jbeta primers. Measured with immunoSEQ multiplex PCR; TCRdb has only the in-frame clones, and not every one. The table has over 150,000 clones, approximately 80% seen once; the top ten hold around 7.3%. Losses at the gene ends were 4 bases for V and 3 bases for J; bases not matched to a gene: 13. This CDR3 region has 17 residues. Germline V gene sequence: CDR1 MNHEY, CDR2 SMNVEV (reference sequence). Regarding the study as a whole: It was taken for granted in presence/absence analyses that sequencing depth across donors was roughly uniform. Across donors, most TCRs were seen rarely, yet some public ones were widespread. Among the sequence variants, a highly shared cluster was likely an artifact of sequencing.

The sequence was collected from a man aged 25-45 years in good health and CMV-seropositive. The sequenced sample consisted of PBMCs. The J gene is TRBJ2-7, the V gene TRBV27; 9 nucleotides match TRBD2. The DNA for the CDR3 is TGTGCCAGCAGTTCTTTAGCGGGAGCCATCGAGGACTACGAGCAGTACTTC. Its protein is CASSSLAGAIEDYEQYF.